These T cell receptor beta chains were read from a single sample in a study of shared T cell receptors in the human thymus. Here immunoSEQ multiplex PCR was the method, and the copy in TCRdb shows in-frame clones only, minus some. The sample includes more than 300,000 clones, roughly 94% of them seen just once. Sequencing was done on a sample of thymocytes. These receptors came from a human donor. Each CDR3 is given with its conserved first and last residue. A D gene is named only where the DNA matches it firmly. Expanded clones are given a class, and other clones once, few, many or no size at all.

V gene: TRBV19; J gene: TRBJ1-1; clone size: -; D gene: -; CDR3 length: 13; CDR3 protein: CASSLVQNTEAFF; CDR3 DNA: TGTGCCAGTAGTCTCGTCCAGAACACTGAAGCTTTCTTT
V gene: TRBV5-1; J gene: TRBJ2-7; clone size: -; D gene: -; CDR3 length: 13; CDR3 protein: CASSFKRNYEQYF; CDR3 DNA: TGCGCCAGCAGCTTCAAACGAAACTACGAGCAGTACTTC
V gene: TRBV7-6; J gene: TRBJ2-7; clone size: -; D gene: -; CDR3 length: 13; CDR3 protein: CASGNGMSYEQYF; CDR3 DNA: TGTGCCAGCGGGAACGGAATGAGCTACGAGCAGTACTTC
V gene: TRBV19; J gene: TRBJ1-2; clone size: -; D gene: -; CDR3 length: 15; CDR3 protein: CASKHMSDQNYGYTF; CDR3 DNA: TGTGCCAGTAAACACATGTCAGACCAAAACTATGGCTACACCTTC
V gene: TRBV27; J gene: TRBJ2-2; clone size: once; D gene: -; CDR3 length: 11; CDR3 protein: CASRSHRGAVF; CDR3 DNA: TGTGCCAGCCGATCCCACCGGGGAGCTGTTTTT
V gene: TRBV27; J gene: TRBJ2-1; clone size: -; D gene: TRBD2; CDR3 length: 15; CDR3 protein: CASIPLASGWGEQFF; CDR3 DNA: TGTGCCAGCATACCGTTGGCTAGCGGGTGGGGCGAGCAGTTCTTC
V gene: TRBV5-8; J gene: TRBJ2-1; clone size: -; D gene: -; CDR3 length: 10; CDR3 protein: CASRYNEQFF; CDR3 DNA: TGTGCCAGCAGGTACAATGAGCAGTTCTTC
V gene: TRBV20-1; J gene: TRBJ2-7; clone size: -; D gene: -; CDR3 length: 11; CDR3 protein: CSALKLLEQYF; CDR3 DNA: TGCAGTGCTTTGAAACTACTCGAGCAGTACTTC
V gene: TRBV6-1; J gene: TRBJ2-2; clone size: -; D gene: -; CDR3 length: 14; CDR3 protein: CAGRHYRSAGELFF; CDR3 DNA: TGTGCGGGCAGGCATTATCGTAGTGCCGGGGAGCTGTTTTTT
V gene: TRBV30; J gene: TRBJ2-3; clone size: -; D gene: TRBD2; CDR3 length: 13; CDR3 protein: CAGKREGPDTQYF; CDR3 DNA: TGTGCCGGGAAGCGGGAGGGACCAGATACGCAGTATTTT
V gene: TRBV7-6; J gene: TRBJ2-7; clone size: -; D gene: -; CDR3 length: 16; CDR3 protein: CASSRLPAGHSYEQYF; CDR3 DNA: TGTGCCAGCAGCCGTCTCCCGGCAGGCCACTCCTACGAGCAGTACTTC
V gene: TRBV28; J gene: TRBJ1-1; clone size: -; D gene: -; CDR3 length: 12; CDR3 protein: CASSRANTEAFF; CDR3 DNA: TGTGCCAGCAGCCGGGCGAACACTGAAGCTTTCTTT
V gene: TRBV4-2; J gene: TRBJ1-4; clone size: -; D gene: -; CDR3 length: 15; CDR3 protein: CASSQETATNEKLFF; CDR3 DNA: TGTGCCAGCAGCCAAGAGACAGCAACTAATGAAAAACTGTTTTTT
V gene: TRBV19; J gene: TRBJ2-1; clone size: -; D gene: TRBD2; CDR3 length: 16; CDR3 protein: CASSATSGSSYNEQFF; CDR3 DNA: TGTGCCAGTAGTGCGACTAGCGGGAGCTCCTACAATGAGCAGTTCTTC
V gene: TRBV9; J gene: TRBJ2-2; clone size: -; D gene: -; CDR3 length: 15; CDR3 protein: CASSVVAWNTGELFF; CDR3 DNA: TGTGCCAGCAGCGTAGTGGCATGGAACACCGGGGAGCTGTTTTTT
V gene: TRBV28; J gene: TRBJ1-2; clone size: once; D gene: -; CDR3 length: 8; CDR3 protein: CFNYGYTF; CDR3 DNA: TGTTTTAACTATGGCTACACCTTC
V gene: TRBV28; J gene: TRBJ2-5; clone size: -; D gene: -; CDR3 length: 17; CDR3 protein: CASSQLSPGQFQETQYF; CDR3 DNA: TGTGCCAGCAGTCAACTCTCCCCCGGACAGTTCCAAGAGACCCAGTACTTC